This TCR beta chain originates from a study of shared clonotypes between healthy human individuals. Overall study context: With ages of 18 to 49, the donors were two women and a few men.

CDR1 MNHNS and CDR2 SASEGT come from the germline V gene. The CDR3 has 15 amino acids. V lost 4 bases, J lost 0 bases, and 9 bases lay in between. Assay: immunoSEQ multiplex PCR; the TCRdb copy retains only in-frame clones and omits some. The sample holds about 2.4 million clones; 90% to 95% are singletons and the top ten take roughly 0.14%. As for this clone: The antigen is unknown.

Naive CD4+ cells were CD45RA-selected; the remaining cells were memory. Overall study results and limits: Sequencing depth was expected to affect clonotype sharing among donors. The study found lower generation probabilities in non-shared clonotypes than in those shared by all four donors.

The sequenced sample was naive CD4+ T cells sorted from blood. Subset: CD45RA+ positively selected. The receptor was isolated from a man aged 18 to 35 in good health. The gene calls are TRBV6-1 and TRBJ2-2; tentative D call: TRBD2 (5 bases). The CDR3 DNA sequence: TGTGCCAGCAGTGGCCCCGGGACGAACACCGGGGAGCTGTTTTTT. It codes for CASSGPGTNTGELFF.